The next 9 T cell receptor beta chains were all read from a single sample in a study of T cells in Graves' hyperthyroidism and ophthalmopathy. RNA transcripts served as the template for amplifying TCR beta CDR3 regions. A set of HTBI primers served as the primers for a first-round RT-PCR of the TCR CDR3. Each CDR3 protein gets one entry after TCRdb re-called the multiplex PCR reads with MiXCR. The data contain about 640,000 distinct CDR3 sequences, roughly 15% of them singletons. The sequencing sample was made of blood. These receptor sequences come from a woman between 50 and 59 years old with Graves' ophthalmopathy.

Ten or more counts support this clonotype. The chain combines TRBV19 with TRBJ2-3; D ambiguous. Germline CDR1 reads LNHDA; CDR2 reads SQIVND (reference sequence). The V gene lost 3 bases and the J gene lost 3 bases, with 7 bases spanning the gap. The CDR3 has 13 amino acids. The CDR3 here is CASSMYGTDTQYF. The CDR3 DNA is TGTGCCAGTAGTATGTATGGAACAGATACGCAGTATTTT.

This clonotype was picked up many times. The gene calls are TRBV28 and TRBJ1-5; D unclear. CDR1 is MDHEN, CDR2 SYDVKM, per germline. CDR3 length: 15 amino acids. V lost 2 bases, J lost 3 bases, and 11 bases lay in between. The CDR3 nucleotides read TGTGCCAGCAGTTTAAGAGAGGCTACCAATCAGCCCCAGCATTTT. Encoded protein: CASSLREATNQPQHF. Together with reference TRBV28 and TRBJ1-5, the CDR3 gives the full variable domain: DVKVTQSSRYLVKRTGEKVFLECVQDMDHENMFWYRQDPGLGLRLIYFSYDVKMKEKGDIPEGYSVSREKKERFSLILESASTNQTSMYLCASSLREATNQPQHFGDGTRLSIL.

This rearrangement joins TRBV11-2 to TRBJ2-7; TRBD2 matches 10 bases. This CDR3 is built from 15 residues. The ends lost 1 base at V and 6 bases at J; junction bases unmatched: 6. CDR1 is SGHAT, CDR2 FQNNGV, per germline. The CDR3 sequence is CASSLVPSGSSEQYF. The CDR3 region has the DNA TGTGCCAGCAGCTTAGTCCCTAGCGGGAGTAGCGAGCAGTACTTC.

This clonotype has just a few counts. The chain carries TRBV15 and TRBJ2-2; D may be TRBD1 or TRBD2 (5 bases each). Trimming removed 7 bases from V and 0 bases from J, with 12 bases in between. This CDR3 is built from 15 residues. The germline V gene has CDR1 LNHNV and CDR2 YYDKDF (reference sequence). In DNA, the CDR3 is TGTGCCACCACTCGGGGCAGTGCGAACACCGGGGAGCTGTTTTTT. Encoded protein: CATTRGSANTGELFF. The complete variable domain, with remaining parts taken from reference TRBV15 and TRBJ2-2, reads DAMVIQNPRYQVTQFGKPVTLSCSQTLNHNVMYWYQQKSSQAPKLLFHYYDKDFNNEADTPDNFQSRRPNTSFCFLDIRSPGLGDTAMYLCATTRGSANTGELFFGEGSRLTVL.

This clonotype was recorded many times. This chain connects TRBV18 to TRBJ2-5; no definite D call. CDR3 size: 12 residues. Per germline, CDR1 KGHSH and CDR2 LQKENI. Trimming took off 3 bases at V and 5 bases at J, with 7 bases between the two ends. The CDR3 loop reads CASSPTPETQYF. Here the CDR3 DNA reads TGTGCCAGCTCACCCACGCCGGAGACCCAGTACTTC.

This clonotype came up many times. The chain has TRBV18 and TRBJ2-7; perhaps TRBD2 as D (5 bases). The V end was cut by 5 bases, the J end by 5 bases, with 13 bases between. The CDR3 extends over 13 amino acids. Looked up from germline, CDR1 is KGHSH and CDR2 is LQKENI. The chain's CDR3 is CASSETSINEQYF. In DNA form, the CDR3 reads TGTGCCAGCTCAGAAACTAGTATCAACGAGCAGTACTTC.

At least ten counts were recorded for this clonotype. The rearrangement uses TRBV28 and TRBJ2-7; D might be TRBD2 (6 bases). The CDR3 is 14 amino acids. V lost 1 base to trimming and J lost 2 bases, with 9 bases between them. Germline loops: CDR1 MDHEN, CDR2 SYDVKM. The CDR3 DNA reads TGTGCCAGCAGTTTATCTGGGGAGGCCTACGAGCAGTACTTC. Residues: CASSLSGEAYEQYF.

This clonotype occurred many times. This chain links TRBV2 with TRBJ2-1; maybe TRBD2 (5 bases). Trimming removed 8 bases at V and 8 bases at J, with 22 bases between. Per the germline V gene, CDR1 is SNHLY and CDR2 is FYNNEI. This CDR3 has 15 residues. The DNA of the CDR3 is TGTGCCAGCCTAGGGCGGGCCCTCCTTGGGGATGAGCAGTTCTTC. Translated: CASLGRALLGDEQFF.

There are a few counts of this clonotype. J is TRBJ2-1 and V is TRBV7-9, with TRBD2 identical over 8 bases. The V and J ends lost 2 bases and 7 bases, in that order; junction bases with no gene match: 22. Germline V gives CDR1 SEHNR, CDR2 FQNEAQ (reference sequence). This CDR3 comprises 20 residues. For the CDR3, the DNA is TGTGCCAGCAGCTTAAAGGCAGCTAGCGGGTCCCCGCAACATCGGAATGAGCAGTTCTTC. Translated: CASSLKAASGSPQHRNEQFF. Combining the CDR3 with reference TRBV7-9 and TRBJ2-1 gives the whole variable domain DTGVSQNPRHKITKRGQNVTFRCDPISEHNRLYWYRQTLGQGPEFLTYFQNEAQLEKSRLLSDRFSAERPKGSFSTLEIQRTEQGDSAMYLCASSLKAASGSPQHRNEQFFGPGTRLTVL.